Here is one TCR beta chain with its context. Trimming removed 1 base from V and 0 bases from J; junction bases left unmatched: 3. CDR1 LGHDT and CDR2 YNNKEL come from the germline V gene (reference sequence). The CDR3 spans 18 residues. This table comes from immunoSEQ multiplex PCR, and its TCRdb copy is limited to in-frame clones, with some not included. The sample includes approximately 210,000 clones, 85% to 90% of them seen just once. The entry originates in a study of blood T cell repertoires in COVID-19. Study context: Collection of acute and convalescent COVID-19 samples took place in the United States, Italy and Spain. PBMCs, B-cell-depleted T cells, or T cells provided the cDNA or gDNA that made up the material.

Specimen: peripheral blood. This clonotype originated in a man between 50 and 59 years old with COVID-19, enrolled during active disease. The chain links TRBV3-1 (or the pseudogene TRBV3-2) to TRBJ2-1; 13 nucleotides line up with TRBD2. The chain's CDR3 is CASSQARTSGSSYNEQFF. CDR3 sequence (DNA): TGTGCCAGCAGCCAAGCCCGGACTAGCGGGAGCTCCTACAATGAGCAGTTCTTC.